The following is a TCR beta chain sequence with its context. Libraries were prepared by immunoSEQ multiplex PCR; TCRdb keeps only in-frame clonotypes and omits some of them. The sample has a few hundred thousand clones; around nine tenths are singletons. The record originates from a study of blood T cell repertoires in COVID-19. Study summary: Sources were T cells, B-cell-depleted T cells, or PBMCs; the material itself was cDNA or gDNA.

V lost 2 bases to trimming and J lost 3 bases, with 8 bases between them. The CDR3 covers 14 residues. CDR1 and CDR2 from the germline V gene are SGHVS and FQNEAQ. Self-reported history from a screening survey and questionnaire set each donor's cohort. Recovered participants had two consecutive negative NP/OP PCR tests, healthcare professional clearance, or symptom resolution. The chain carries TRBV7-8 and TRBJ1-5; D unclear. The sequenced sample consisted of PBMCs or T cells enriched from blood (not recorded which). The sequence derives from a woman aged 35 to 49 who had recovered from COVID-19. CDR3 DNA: TGTGCCAGCAGCTTACTAGAAACCAATCAGCCCCAGCATTTT. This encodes CASSLLETNQPQHF.